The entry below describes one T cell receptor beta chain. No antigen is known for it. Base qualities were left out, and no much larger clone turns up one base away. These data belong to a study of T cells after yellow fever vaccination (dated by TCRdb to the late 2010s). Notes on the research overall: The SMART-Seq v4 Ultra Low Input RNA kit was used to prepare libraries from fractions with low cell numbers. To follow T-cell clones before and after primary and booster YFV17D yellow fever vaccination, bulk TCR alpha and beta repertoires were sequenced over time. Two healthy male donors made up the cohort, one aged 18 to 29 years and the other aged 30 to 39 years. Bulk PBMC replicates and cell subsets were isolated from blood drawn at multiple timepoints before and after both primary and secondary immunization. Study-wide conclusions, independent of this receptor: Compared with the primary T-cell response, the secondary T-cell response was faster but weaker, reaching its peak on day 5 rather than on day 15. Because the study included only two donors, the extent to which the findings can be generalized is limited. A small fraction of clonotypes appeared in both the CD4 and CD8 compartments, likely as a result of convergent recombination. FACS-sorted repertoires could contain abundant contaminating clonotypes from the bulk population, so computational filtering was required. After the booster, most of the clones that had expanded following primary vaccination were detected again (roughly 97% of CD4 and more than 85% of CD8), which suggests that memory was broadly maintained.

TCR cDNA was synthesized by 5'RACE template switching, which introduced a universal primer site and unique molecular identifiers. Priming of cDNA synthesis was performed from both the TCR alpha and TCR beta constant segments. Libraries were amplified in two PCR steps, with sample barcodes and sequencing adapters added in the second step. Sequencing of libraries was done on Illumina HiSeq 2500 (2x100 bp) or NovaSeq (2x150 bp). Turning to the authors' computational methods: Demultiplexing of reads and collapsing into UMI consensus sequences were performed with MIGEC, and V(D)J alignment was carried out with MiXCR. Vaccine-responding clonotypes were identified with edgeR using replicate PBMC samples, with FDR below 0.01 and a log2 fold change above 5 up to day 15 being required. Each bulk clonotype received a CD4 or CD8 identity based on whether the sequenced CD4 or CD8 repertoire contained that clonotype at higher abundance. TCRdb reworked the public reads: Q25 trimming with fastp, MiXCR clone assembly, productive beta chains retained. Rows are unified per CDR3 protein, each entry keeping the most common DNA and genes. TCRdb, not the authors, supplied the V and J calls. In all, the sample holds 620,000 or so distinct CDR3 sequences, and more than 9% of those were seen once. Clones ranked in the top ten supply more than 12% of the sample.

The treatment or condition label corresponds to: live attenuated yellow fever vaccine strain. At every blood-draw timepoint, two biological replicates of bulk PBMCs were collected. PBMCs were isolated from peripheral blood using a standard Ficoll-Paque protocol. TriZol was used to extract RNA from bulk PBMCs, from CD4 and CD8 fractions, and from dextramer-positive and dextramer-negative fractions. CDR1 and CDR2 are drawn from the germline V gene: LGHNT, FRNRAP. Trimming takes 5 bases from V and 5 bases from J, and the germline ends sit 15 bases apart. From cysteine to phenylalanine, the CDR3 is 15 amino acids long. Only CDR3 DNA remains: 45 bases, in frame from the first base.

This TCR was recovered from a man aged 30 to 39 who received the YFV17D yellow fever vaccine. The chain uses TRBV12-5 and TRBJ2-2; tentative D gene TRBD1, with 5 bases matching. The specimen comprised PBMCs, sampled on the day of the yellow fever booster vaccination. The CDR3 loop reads CASGRPMAGTGELFF. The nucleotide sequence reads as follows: TGTGCTAGTGGTCGCCCGATGGCAGGGACCGGGGAGCTGTTTTTT.